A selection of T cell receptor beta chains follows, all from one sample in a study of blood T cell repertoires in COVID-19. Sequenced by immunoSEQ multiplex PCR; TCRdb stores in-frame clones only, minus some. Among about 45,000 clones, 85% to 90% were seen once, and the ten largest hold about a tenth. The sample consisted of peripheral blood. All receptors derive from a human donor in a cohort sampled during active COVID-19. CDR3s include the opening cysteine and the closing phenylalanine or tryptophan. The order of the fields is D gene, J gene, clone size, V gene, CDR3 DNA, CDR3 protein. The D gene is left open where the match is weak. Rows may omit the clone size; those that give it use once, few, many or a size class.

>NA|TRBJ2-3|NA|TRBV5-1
TGCGCCAGCAGCTTGATGGGGCGAGATACGCAGTATTTT
CASSLMGRDTQYF
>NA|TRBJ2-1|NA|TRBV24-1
TGTGCCACCAGTGGGGGGGGCTATCCACAGTTCTTC
CATSGGGYPQFF
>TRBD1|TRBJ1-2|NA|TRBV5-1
TGCGCCAGCAGCTCCACCGACAGGGGTGATGGCTACACCTTC
CASSSTDRGDGYTF
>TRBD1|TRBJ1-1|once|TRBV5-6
TGTGCCAGCAGGCCCGGGACAGGTAAATCGAGCACTGAAGCTTTCTTT
CASRPGTGKSSTEAFF
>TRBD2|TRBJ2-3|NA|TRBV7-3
TGTGCCAGCAGCACGGGACTAGCGGGGGGGCCAGATACGCAGTATTTT
CASSTGLAGGPDTQYF
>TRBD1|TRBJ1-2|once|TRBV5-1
TGCGCCAGCAGCTCACAGGGGGCTCAAGGCTACACCTTC
CASSSQGAQGYTF
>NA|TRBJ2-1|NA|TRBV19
TGTGCCAGTAGTGAAGTCGGGGGACGCTACAATGAGCAGTTCTTC
CASSEVGGRYNEQFF
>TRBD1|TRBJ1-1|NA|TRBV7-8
TGTGCCAGCAGCCGCAGGGGACAGATGAACACTGAAGCTTTCTTT
CASSRRGQMNTEAFF
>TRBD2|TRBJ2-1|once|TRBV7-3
TGTGCCAGCAGCTCCTCTCCCGGCGGGGGGGAGTTCTTC
CASSSSPGGGEFF
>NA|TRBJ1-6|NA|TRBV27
TGTGCCAGCAGTTTACGGGGGTCACCCCTCCACTTT
CASSLRGSPLHF
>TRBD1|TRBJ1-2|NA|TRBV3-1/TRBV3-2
TGTGCCAGCAGTCAGGGACAGGGGCATGGCTACACCTTC
CASSQGQGHGYTF
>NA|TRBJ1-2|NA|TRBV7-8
TGTGCCAGCAGCTTACCGAGGCAACCCCAACCTAACTATGGCTACACCTTC
CASSLPRQPQPNYGYTF
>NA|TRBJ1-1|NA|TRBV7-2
TGTGCCAGCAGCTTAGCCCTGGGGGCGAACACTGAAGCTTTCTTT
CASSLALGANTEAFF
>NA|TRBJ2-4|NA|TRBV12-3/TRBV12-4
TGTGCCAGCAGTTTATCCAGCGGTGACATTCAGTACTTC
CASSLSSGDIQYF
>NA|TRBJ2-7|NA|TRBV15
TGTGCCACCAGCAGAGACCCCGGGTCCTACGAGCAGTACTTC
CATSRDPGSYEQYF